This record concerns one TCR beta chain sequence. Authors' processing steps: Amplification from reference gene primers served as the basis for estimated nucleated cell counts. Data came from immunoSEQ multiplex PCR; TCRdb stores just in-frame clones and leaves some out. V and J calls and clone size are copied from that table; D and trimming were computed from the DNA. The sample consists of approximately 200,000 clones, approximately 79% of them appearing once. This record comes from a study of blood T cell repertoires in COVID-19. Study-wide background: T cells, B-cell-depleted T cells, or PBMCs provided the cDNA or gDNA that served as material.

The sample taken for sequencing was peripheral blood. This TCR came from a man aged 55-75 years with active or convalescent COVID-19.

The CDR3 DNA reads TGTGCCAGCAGCTCGCTGAGTAGCACTGAAGCTTTCTTT. The encoded protein is CASSSLSSTEAFF. The chain uses TRBV25-1 and TRBJ1-1; D unclear. This CDR3 comprises 13 residues. V shed 6 bases and J shed 4 bases, with 12 bases lying between them. Germline V lookup: CDR1 MGHDK, CDR2 SYGVNS. The full variable domain, with the rest looked up from reference TRBV25-1 and TRBJ1-1, is EADIYQTPRYLVIGTGKKITLECSQTMGHDKMYWYQQDPGMELHLIHYSYGVNSTEKGDLSSESTVSRIRTEHFPLTLESARPSHTSQYLCASSSLSSTEAFFGQGTRLTVV.